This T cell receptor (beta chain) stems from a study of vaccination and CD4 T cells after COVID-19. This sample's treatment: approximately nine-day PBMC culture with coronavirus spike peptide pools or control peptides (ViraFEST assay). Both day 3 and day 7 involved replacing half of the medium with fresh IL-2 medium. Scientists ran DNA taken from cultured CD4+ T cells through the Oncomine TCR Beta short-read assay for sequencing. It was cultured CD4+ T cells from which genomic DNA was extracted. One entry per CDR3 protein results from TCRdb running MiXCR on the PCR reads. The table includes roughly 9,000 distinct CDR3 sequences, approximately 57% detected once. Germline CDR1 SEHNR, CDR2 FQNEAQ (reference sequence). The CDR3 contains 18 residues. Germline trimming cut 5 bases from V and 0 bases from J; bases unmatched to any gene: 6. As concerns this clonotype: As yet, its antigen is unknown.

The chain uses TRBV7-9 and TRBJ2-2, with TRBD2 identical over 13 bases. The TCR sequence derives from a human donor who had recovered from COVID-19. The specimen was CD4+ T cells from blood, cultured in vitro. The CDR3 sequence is CASSPRTSGGANTGELFF. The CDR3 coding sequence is TGTGCCAGCAGCCCACGGACTAGCGGGGGCGCGAACACCGGGGAGCTGTTTTTT.